The TCR beta chain described here comes from a study of identical twins. General observations from the study: Shared out-of-frame alpha sequences (those common to twins) showed excess low generation probability.

This clonotype was observed a few times. Its cognate antigen is unknown. Unique molecular identifiers were present on the cDNA, which also gained a universal primer site by template switching. MiXCR, applied by TCRdb to the 5' RACE reads, yields one record per CDR3 protein. This sample has 690,000 or so distinct CDR3 sequences; 8.6% occur once, and the top ten carry roughly 0.9%. V dropped 3 bases and J dropped 5 bases, with 10 bases sitting between them. The CDR3 covers 14 residues. Germline V gives CDR1 LGHDT, CDR2 YNNKEL (reference sequence). Another study also made use of these data, one on yellow fever vaccine responses in identical twins.

The V and J genes are TRBV3-1 and TRBJ2-2; D perhaps matches TRBD1 (5 bases). The sequencing input was PBMCs. The clonotype originates from a young woman in good health. The CDR3 here is CASSHPDRTGELFF. CDR3 DNA: TGTGCCAGCAGCCACCCCGACAGAACCGGGGAGCTGTTTTTT.